Reported below is one T cell receptor beta chain. No antigen is known for it. The entry originates in a study of shared clonotypes between healthy human individuals. General study findings and limits: Blood alone was sampled, and tissue repertoires likely differ.

Sequenced by immunoSEQ multiplex PCR; TCRdb stores in-frame clones only, minus some. The sample shows about 470,000 clones, 79% of them seen only once. Donors included only healthy HIV-negative adults lacking recent acute infections or vaccinations. The CDR3 sequence is 15 residues long. The germline V gene encodes CDR1 LNHNV and CDR2 YYDKDF (reference sequence). Trimming removed 0 bases from V and 7 bases from J; junction bases left unmatched: 8. Input material: PBMCs. This TCR came from a woman aged 40 to 50 in good health. Some clones in this sample may be carry-over from other donors' samples. V is TRBV15 and J is TRBJ1-2; 7 nucleotides agree with TRBD1. The CDR3: CATSRDWTGVTGYTF. The CDR3 bases are TGTGCCACCAGCAGAGATTGGACAGGAGTTACTGGCTACACCTTC.